The T cell receptor beta chain under discussion was sequenced for a study of T cells in Graves' hyperthyroidism and ophthalmopathy. The source material, RNA transcripts, was used to amplify TCR beta CDR3 regions. Primed by the HTBI set, a first-round RT-PCR was run on the TCR CDR3. Via MiXCR, TCRdb re-called the multiplex PCR reads, giving one row per CDR3 protein. The repertoire holds under 350,000 distinct CDR3 sequences, with roughly 13% as singletons. This clonotype was counted ten times or more. Germline assignment: CDR1 LGHDT and CDR2 YNNKEL (reference sequence). The CDR3 has 15 amino acids. The V gene lost 6 bases and the J gene lost 1 base, with 15 bases spanning the gap.

The TCR sequence derives from a middle-aged woman with Graves' hyperthyroidism. V and J are TRBV3-1 and TRBJ1-1; D might be TRBD1 (5 bases). The sample consisted of blood. CDR3 sequence: CASRRGGAWNTEAFF. For the CDR3, the DNA is TGTGCCAGCAGGCGAGGCGGGGCGTGGAACACTGAAGCTTTCTTT.